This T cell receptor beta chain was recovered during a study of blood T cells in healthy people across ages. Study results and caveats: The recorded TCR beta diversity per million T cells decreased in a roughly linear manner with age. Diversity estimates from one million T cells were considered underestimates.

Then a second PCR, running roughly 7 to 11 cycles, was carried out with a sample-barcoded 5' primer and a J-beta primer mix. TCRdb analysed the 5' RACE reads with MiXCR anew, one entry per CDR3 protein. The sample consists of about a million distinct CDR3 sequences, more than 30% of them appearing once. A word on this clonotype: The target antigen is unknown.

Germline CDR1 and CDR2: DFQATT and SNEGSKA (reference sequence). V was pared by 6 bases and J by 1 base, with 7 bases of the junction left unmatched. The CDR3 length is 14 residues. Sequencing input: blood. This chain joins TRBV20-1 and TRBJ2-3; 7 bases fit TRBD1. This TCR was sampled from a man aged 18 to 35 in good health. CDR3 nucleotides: TGCAGTGCGAGACCGGGACAGCGCACAGATACGCAGTATTTT. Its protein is CSARPGQRTDTQYF.